The T cell receptor beta chain under discussion was sequenced for a study of T cell responses to AZD1222 COVID-19 vaccine (dated by TCRdb to about 2021). Study-wide context: A total of approximately 240 trial participants underwent TCR sequencing, of whom around 200 received two doses of AZD1222 and roughly 25 received two doses of the MenACWY control vaccine. Enrollment into the trials was organized by age into subgroups of 18-55, 56-69 and 70-plus years, and those subgroups contained about 160, 30 and 59 TCR-sequenced participants, respectively.

V is cut by 2 bases and J by 1 base, and the space between the germline ends is 11 bases. The germline V gene encodes CDR1 PRHDT and CDR2 FYEKMQ (reference sequence). The CDR3 runs 15 residues from the cysteine to the phenylalanine. The read is trimmed to its CDR3 DNA, 45 bases read in frame from base 1. The study at large found these results: Conclusions about previously exposed vaccinees are limited because only five to seven AZD1222 recipients were SARS-CoV-2 seropositive at baseline. Vaccine-associated CD4 TCRs spanned the whole spike protein, with dominant responses in regions 160-218 and 743-854. Participants were mostly white British and included more females than males, and it was suggested by the authors that clonal diversity may have been underestimated. The 56-69-year group was small, and its depth increase did not reach significance, likely because of low power. Nearly half of unique spike-specific TCRs reportedly recognized epitopes outside regions mutated in the B.1.351 and B.1.1.7 variants. Because no day 14 peak-response samples were available, the repertoires could be characterized only after the peak T cell response. Spike-specific TCR breadth and depth rose significantly after two AZD1222 doses compared with day 0 and with MenACWY recipients.

The CDR3 regions of human TCRbeta chains were subjected to immunosequencing. Under the source paper's analysis protocol: TCRs in the repertoires were matched against a reference library of SARS-CoV-2-specific TCRs that had been generated with the MIRA antigen-specificity platform. Breadth was defined as the fraction of unique TCRs that were SARS-CoV-2-associated. Depth was defined as the fraction of total T cells that were SARS-CoV-2-associated. Using the MIRA data, each spike-specific TCR was mapped to the spike region that the TCR reacts to and placed in a CD4 or CD8 class. Log10-transformed breadth and depth values were compared by one-way ANOVA with Sidak's multiple comparisons tests. TCRdb's version of the immuneACCESS table is confined to in-frame rearrangements and falls short of the full clone set. An unresolved V gene accounts for under half of the shortfall where checked; the remainder is of unknown origin. V and J calls and clone size come straight from that table; D and trimming were deduced from the DNA. The sample table contains 140,000 or so clones; only one count was recorded for more than 70% of them. The ten largest make up around 1.5% of the sample.

A note on this clone: No antigen is known for it. Per-base qualities were not stored, and no clone one base away is much larger.

The sample's time point label, decoded: about 28 days (+/-7) after the second vaccine dose. AZD1222 recipients with second doses at about 4 weeks or about 12 weeks were pooled, because spike-specific TCR depth and breadth did not differ between schedules. Samples from vaccinated people were obtained from the UK trials COV001 and COV002, which included a single-blind randomized controlled phase 2/3 trial of AZD1222 (ChAdOx1 nCoV-19) in healthy adults. Trial participant PBMC samples were collected at day 0 and day 28 after the second dose for TCRbeta chain sequencing. The rearrangement combines TRBV13 with TRBJ1-1; tentative D gene TRBD1, with 6 bases matching. Sequencing used peripheral blood, obtained 28 days after the second AZD1222 dose. This clonotype was obtained from an adult who received the AZD1222 COVID-19 vaccine. The CDR3 in this case is CASSLQGHQNTEAFF. The DNA reads TGTGCCAGCAGCTTACAGGGACACCAGAACACTGAAGCTTTCTTT.